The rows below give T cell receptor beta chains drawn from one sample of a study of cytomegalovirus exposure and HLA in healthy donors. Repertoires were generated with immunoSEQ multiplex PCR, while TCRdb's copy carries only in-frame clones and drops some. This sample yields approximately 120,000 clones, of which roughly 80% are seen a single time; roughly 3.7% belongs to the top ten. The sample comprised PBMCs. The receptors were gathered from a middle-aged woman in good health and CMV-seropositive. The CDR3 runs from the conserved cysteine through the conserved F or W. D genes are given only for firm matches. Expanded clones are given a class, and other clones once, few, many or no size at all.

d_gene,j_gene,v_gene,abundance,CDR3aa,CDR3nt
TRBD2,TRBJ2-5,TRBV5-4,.,CASSQRGGLETQYF,TGTGCCAGCAGTCAACGGGGGGGTCTTGAGACCCAGTACTTC
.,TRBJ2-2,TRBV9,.,CASSRTGTGELFF,TGTGCCAGCAGCCGCACAGGGACCGGGGAGCTGTTTTTT
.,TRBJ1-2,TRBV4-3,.,CASSQKRAWAGVFGYTF,TGCGCCAGCAGCCAGAAGAGAGCGTGGGCAGGGGTATTCGGCTACACCTTC
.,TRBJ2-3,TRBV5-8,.,CASRISGTSTDTQYF,TGTGCCAGCAGGATCAGCGGAACTAGCACAGATACGCAGTATTTT
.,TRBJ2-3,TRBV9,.,CASSVVGGSTDTQYF,TGTGCCAGCAGCGTAGTAGGCGGGAGCACAGATACGCAGTATTTT
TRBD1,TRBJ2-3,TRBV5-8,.,CASSPGTGGLDTQYF,TGTGCCAGCAGCCCAGGGACAGGGGGGTTGGATACGCAGTATTTT
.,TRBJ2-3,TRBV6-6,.,CASSLSLEVGSNF,TGTGCCAGCAGCCTTTCCCTTGAGGTGGGTTCGAATTTT
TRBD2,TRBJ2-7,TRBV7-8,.,CASRPWTSGIYEQYF,TGTGCCAGCAGACCCTGGACTAGCGGGATTTACGAGCAGTACTTC
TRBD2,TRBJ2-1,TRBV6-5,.,CASSRGLAPYNEQFF,TGTGCCAGCAGTCGGGGACTAGCACCCTACAATGAGCAGTTCTTC
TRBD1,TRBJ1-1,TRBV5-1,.,CASRLNQGALRTEAFF,TGCGCCAGCAGACTAAATCAGGGGGCGCTTCGCACTGAAGCTTTCTTT
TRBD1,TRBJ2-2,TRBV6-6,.,CASNRPGTGLNGELFF,TGTGCCAGCAACCGGCCCGGGACAGGGCTCAACGGGGAGCTGTTTTTT
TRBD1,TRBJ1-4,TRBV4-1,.,CASRRTGGNEKLFF,TGCGCCAGCCGGAGGACAGGAGGTAATGAAAAACTGTTTTTT
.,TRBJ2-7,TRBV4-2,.,CASSQEESGSTYEQYF,TGTGCCAGCAGCCAGGAGGAGTCAGGCAGCACCTACGAGCAGTACTTC
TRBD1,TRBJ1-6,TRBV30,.,CAWSTGVRNSPLHF,TGTGCCTGGAGTACAGGGGTAAGGAATTCACCCCTCCACTTT
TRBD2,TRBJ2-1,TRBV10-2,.,CASSDSGSSYNEQFF,TGCGCCAGCAGTGATAGCGGGAGCTCCTACAATGAGCAGTTCTTC
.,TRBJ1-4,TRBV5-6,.,CASSLLVQGPNEKLFF,TGTGCCAGCAGCTTGCTTGTCCAGGGGCCTAATGAAAAACTGTTTTTT
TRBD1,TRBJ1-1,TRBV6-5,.,CASRRSGTANTEAFF,TGTGCCAGCAGGCGATCCGGGACAGCGAACACTGAAGCTTTCTTT
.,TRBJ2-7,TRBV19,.,CASSIDRDNYEQYF,TGTGCCAGTAGTATAGACCGGGACAACTACGAGCAGTACTTC
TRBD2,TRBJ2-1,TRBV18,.,CASSPNPGLFYNEQFF,TGTGCCAGCTCACCTAACCCGGGACTATTTTACAATGAGCAGTTCTTC
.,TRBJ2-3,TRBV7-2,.,CASSVLRDTQYF,TGTGCCAGCAGCGTCCTCAGAGATACGCAGTATTTT
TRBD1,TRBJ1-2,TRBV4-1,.,CASSQDSQGAQGYGYTF,TGCGCCAGCAGCCAAGACTCACAGGGGGCGCAGGGCTATGGCTACACCTTC
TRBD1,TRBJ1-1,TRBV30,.,CAWSNRDRDFF,TGTGCCTGGAGTAACCGGGACAGGGACTTCTTT
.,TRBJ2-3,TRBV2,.,CASEQADTQYF,TGTGCCAGTGAACAGGCAGATACGCAGTATTTT
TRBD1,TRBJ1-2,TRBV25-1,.,CASSEYNLGQNYGYTF,TGTGCCAGCAGTGAATATAATTTGGGACAGAACTATGGCTACACCTTC
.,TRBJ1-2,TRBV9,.,CASTPLGESRYTF,TGTGCCAGCACGCCCCTGGGAGAGTCGCGCTACACCTTC
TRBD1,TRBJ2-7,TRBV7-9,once,CASSSRTGGTYEQYF,TGTGCCAGCAGCTCGAGGACAGGGGGGACCTACGAGCAGTACTTC
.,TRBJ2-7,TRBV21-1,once,CASSGDRGEGYEQYF,TGTGCCAGCAGTGGGGACAGGGGTGAAGGCTACGAGCAGTACTTC
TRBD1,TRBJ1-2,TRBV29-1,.,CSVGVAGGPPNYGYTF,TGCAGCGTTGGGGTGGCAGGGGGCCCGCCTAACTATGGCTACACCTTC
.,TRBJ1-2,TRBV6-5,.,CASSPDRYGYTF,TGTGCCAGCAGTCCCGACAGATATGGCTACACCTTC
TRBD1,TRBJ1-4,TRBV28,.,CASSPLDLRDRGWQTNEKLFF,TGTGCCAGCAGCCCCTTAGACCTCCGGGACAGGGGGTGGCAAACTAATGAAAAACTGTTTTTT
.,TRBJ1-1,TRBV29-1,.,CSVQGITETEAFF,TGCAGCGTCCAGGGGATAACTGAGACTGAAGCTTTCTTT
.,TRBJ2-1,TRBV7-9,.,CSSSLFGQAFSYNEQFF,TGTTCCAGCAGCTTATTTGGCCAGGCGTTCAGCTACAATGAGCAGTTCTTC
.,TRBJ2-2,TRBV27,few,CASSQTGELFF,TGTGCCAGCTCCCAAACCGGGGAGCTGTTTTTT
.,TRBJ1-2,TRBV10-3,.,CAISESKVSNTDGYTF,TGTGCCATCAGTGAGTCGAAGGTCAGCAACACAGATGGCTACACCTTC
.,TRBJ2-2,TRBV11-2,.,CASRLLPNTGELFF,TGTGCCAGTAGACTTTTACCGAACACCGGGGAGCTGTTTTTT
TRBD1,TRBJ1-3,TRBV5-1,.,CASSKNTGAGNTIYF,TGCGCCAGCAGCAAGAATACAGGGGCTGGAAACACCATATATTTT
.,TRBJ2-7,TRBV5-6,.,CASSLAGLQSISYEQYF,TGTGCCAGCAGCTTGGCGGGACTCCAGTCCATCTCCTACGAGCAGTACTTC
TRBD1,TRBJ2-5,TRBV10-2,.,CASSEWLGQAQETQYF,TGCGCCAGCAGTGAGTGGTTAGGACAGGCCCAAGAGACCCAGTACTTC
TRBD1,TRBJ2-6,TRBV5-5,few,CASSLVAGGFGANVLTF,TGTGCCAGCAGCTTGGTAGCAGGGGGCTTTGGGGCCAACGTCCTGACTTTC
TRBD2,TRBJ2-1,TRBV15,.,CATSRTSSPYNEQFF,TGTGCCACCAGCAGGACTAGCAGCCCCTACAATGAGCAGTTCTTC
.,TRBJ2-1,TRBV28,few,CASSFLAEAYNEQFF,TGTGCCAGCAGTTTTTTGGCGGAGGCCTACAATGAGCAGTTCTTC